One sample yielded the 21 T cell receptor beta chains listed below, sequenced in a study of cytomegalovirus exposure and HLA in healthy donors. TCRdb's copy holds only in-frame clones and misses some; the assay was immunoSEQ multiplex PCR. The data contain tens of thousands of clones, 85% to 95% of them singletons. Sequenced sample: PBMCs. The receptors were gathered from a man aged 18 to 29 in good health and CMV-seronegative.

The J gene is TRBJ2-5, the V gene TRBV18; D gene unclear. This CDR3 spans 13 amino acids. CDR1 is KGHSH and CDR2 is LQKENI in the germline V gene. The V gene lost 2 bases and the J gene lost 1 base, with 5 bases spanning the gap. The CDR3 DNA reads TGTGCCAGCTCACCAAATATCCAAGAGACCCAGTACTTC. This encodes CASSPNIQETQYF. Looking up the rest from reference TRBV18 and TRBJ2-5 gives the full variable domain: NAGVMQNPRHLVRRRGQEARLRCSPMKGHSHVYWYRQLPEEGLKFMVYLQKENIIDESGMPKERFSAEFPKEGPSILRIQQVVRGDSAAYFCASSPNIQETQYFGPGTRLLVL.

The chain carries TRBV11-3 and TRBJ2-1; TRBD2 matches at 9 bases. V shed 3 bases and J 7 bases; nucleotides not matched to a gene: 7. CDR1 is SGHNT, CDR2 YENEEA, per germline. CDR3 length equals 15 residues. The CDR3 DNA follows: TGTGCCAGCAGCTTGGTAGCGGGAGTTCGAAATGAGCAGTTCTTC. Its protein is CASSLVAGVRNEQFF.

This sequence joins TRBV10-3 and TRBJ2-3, with 8 bases identical to TRBD1. The J segment lost 4 bases and the V segment lost 2 bases, leaving 11 bases of the junction unmatched. CDR1 is ENHRY, CDR2 SYGVKD, per germline. The CDR3 is 17 amino acids. For the CDR3, the DNA is TGTGCCATCAGTGAGAGCGCCGGGACAGGAACCTCAGATACGCAGTATTTT. Protein: CAISESAGTGTSDTQYF.

The chain joins TRBV7-9 to TRBJ2-7, with 7 positions matching TRBD1. CDR3 length: 15 residues. CDR1 and CDR2 from the germline V gene are SEHNR and FQNEAQ (reference sequence). The junction had 12 bases not matched to a gene; V was cut back by 5 bases and J by 5 bases. CDR3: CASSLGQPVRDEQYF. In nucleotides, the CDR3 is TGTGCCAGCAGCCTGGGACAGCCGGTTAGGGACGAGCAGTACTTC.

This clone was detected only once. The genes are TRBV18 and TRBJ1-5; 7 bases are shared with TRBD1. Germline V gene lookup returns CDR1 KGHSH and CDR2 LQKENI. CDR3 size: 13 residues. V shed 4 bases and J 7 bases; nucleotides not matched to a gene: 4. In DNA, the CDR3 is TGTGCCAGCTCACTAGACAGGGCACAGCCCCAGCATTTT. The encoded protein is CASSLDRAQPQHF.

The table lists this clone with a count of one. The chain employs TRBV19 and TRBJ1-5, with 7 positions matching TRBD1. With 8 bases clipped from V and 7 bases from J, the junction kept 23 bases outside the gene matches. Germline V CDR1 and CDR2: LNHDA, SQIVND (reference sequence). This CDR3 is built from 18 residues. This CDR3 is CASQGEQGTLGIGQPQHF. The CDR3 bases are TGTGCCAGTCAAGGAGAACAGGGGACTTTAGGGATAGGACAGCCCCAGCATTTT.

There are many counts of this clone. This chain uses TRBV4-2 with TRBJ2-2, with D uncertain. This CDR3 has 13 residues. Per germline, CDR1 LGHNA and CDR2 YNFKEQ. Trimming cost V 1 base and J 5 bases, with 5 bases left between them. CDR3 sequence reads: CASSQASTGELFF. CDR3 DNA: TGTGCCAGCAGCCAAGCCAGTACCGGGGAGCTGTTTTTT.

J is TRBJ1-4 and V is TRBV4-3; TRBD1 matches at 7 bases. Germline values: CDR1 LGHNA, CDR2 YSLEER. CDR3 length: 17 residues. V gave up 0 bases and J gave up 2 bases; unmatched junction bases: 6. CDR3 protein: CASSQEPATGTNEKLFF. The CDR3 DNA follows: TGCGCCAGCAGCCAAGAGCCCGCGACAGGGACTAATGAAAAACTGTTTTTT.

The chain couples TRBV7-9 to TRBJ2-7; the D gene is possibly TRBD1 (6 bases). Trimming took 4 bases from V and 2 from J, leaving 15 bases between them. The CDR3 loop spans 15 amino acids. The V gene's germline CDR1 is SEHNR and CDR2 FQNEAQ (reference sequence). The CDR3 DNA is TGTGCCAGCAGCTACGACAGGCTTCTTACCTACGAGCAGTACTTC. Its translation is CASSYDRLLTYEQYF.

The V and J genes are TRBV5-6 and TRBJ2-5, with 7 bases fitting TRBD2. The V gene's germline CDR1 is SGHDT and CDR2 YYEEEE. V lost 0 bases and J lost 1; bases outside the gene matches: 6. The CDR3 totals 16 residues. The CDR3 DNA sequence: TGTGCCAGCAGCTTGGGGGCGGGGGTAATCCAAGAGACCCAGTACTTC. Translation gives CASSLGAGVIQETQYF.

This chain connects TRBV12-5 to TRBJ2-1; 7 positions match TRBD1. The germline CDR1 and CDR2 sequences are LGHNT and FRNRAP. The CDR3 has 15 amino acids. Trimming took 7 bases from V and 4 from J; bases not matched to a gene: 10. The CDR3 protein is CASDQTGLKYNEQFF. As DNA, the CDR3 is TGTGCTAGTGATCAGACAGGGTTGAAGTACAATGAGCAGTTCTTC.

Notes on this clone: At one boundary the junction diverges from the germline segment, which might be a read error. The V call is TRBV6-1, the J call TRBJ1-3; perhaps TRBD1 as D (5 bases). CDR3 length equals 14 residues. Germline V lookup: CDR1 MNHNS, CDR2 SASEGT. The CDR3 DNA reads as TGTGCCAGCAGAGAAGGGACCGGAGGAGGCACCATATATTTT. It codes for CASREGTGGGTIYF.

The J gene is TRBJ1-5, the V gene TRBV2, with 7 bases that match TRBD1. Germline V gene lookup returns CDR1 SNHLY and CDR2 FYNNEI. V lost 6 bases to trimming and J lost 7 bases; unmatched junction nucleotides: 6. CDR3 length equals 13 residues. The CDR3 DNA is TGTGCCAGCAGAAAAGAGGGACAGCAGCCCCAGCATTTT. This translates into CASRKEGQQPQHF.

The chain is built from TRBV28 and TRBJ1-5; 12 bases align to TRBD1. The CDR3 runs 17 residues. The J segment lost 2 bases and the V segment lost 6 bases, leaving 8 bases of the junction unmatched. Germline CDR1 is MDHEN and CDR2 is SYDVKM. The CDR3 loop reads CASRAPGTGGGNQPQHF. DNA for the CDR3: TGTGCCAGCAGAGCTCCCGGGACAGGGGGCGGCAATCAGCCCCAGCATTTT.

This clone ranks as medium-sized (0.01 to 0.1%). The V call is TRBV7-2, the J call TRBJ2-7; D not certain. The V end lost 6 bases, the J end lost 2 bases, and 8 bases lay between the germline ends. CDR3 length: 12 amino acids. Germline CDR1 reads SGHTA; CDR2 reads FQGNSA. The CDR3 here is CASSQTAYEQYF. The CDR3 DNA reads TGTGCCAGCAGTCAAACTGCCTACGAGCAGTACTTC.

The CDR3 loop is CASSYREGGTEAFF. The CDR3 nucleotides are TGTGCCAGCAGTTACAGGGAGGGGGGAACTGAAGCTTTCTTT. V and J are TRBV6-5 and TRBJ1-1; tentatively, D is TRBD1 (6 bases). Germline CDR1 is MNHEY and CDR2 is SVGAGI. The CDR3 is 14 residues long. Trimming pared 2 bases from V and 5 bases from J, leaving 12 bases between.

The chain employs TRBV7-8 and TRBJ1-5; D unresolved. This CDR3 has 14 amino acids. Trimming pared 3 bases from V and 6 bases from J, leaving 12 bases between. CDR1 and CDR2 from the germline V gene are SGHVS and FQNEAQ. The CDR3 is CASSFAARSQPQHF. The CDR3 bases are TGTGCCAGCAGCTTTGCGGCACGGTCTCAGCCCCAGCATTTT.

V is TRBV27 and J is TRBJ1-3; 7 positions match TRBD1. CDR3 length: 14 residues. The V and J ends lost 5 bases and 0 bases, in that order; junction bases with no gene match: 1. The germline V gene has CDR1 MNHEY and CDR2 SMNVEV (reference sequence). The CDR3 nucleotides read TGTGCCAGCAGTCGGGACAGCTCTGGAAACACCATATATTTT. It encodes CASSRDSSGNTIYF.

The chain links TRBV30 to TRBJ1-1, with D tentatively TRBD1 (5 bases). The V gene's germline CDR1 is GTSNPN and CDR2 SVGIG (reference sequence). This CDR3 is built from 13 residues. The germline V and J ends were trimmed by 2 bases and 5 bases, with 12 bases remaining between them. CDR3 sequence reads: CAWSSSGGTEAFF. DNA of the CDR3: TGTGCCTGGAGTTCCTCCGGGGGGACTGAAGCTTTCTTT. The complete variable domain, with remaining parts taken from reference TRBV30 and TRBJ1-1, reads SQTIHQWPATLVQPVGSPLSLECTVEGTSNPNLYWYRQAAGRGLQLLFYSVGIGQISSEVPQNLSASRPQDRQFILSSKKLLLSDSGFYLCAWSSSGGTEAFFGQGTRLTVV.

The chain couples TRBV18 to TRBJ2-5, with TRBD2 matching 7 bases. CDR1 is KGHSH, CDR2 LQKENI, per germline. V dropped 6 bases and J dropped 3; count of bases not matched to a gene: 7. This CDR3 spans 14 amino acids. CDR3 region: CASSPVGGKETQYF. The CDR3 coding sequence is TGTGCCAGCTCCCCGGTCGGGGGGAAAGAGACCCAGTACTTC.

The V and J genes are TRBV19 and TRBJ2-7; 10 bases agree with TRBD1. CDR1 and CDR2 from the germline V gene are LNHDA and SQIVND (reference sequence). This CDR3 is built from 13 residues. V gave up 6 bases and J gave up 9 bases; unmatched junction bases: 8. This CDR3 reads CASSQQTGGVQYF. The CDR3 DNA reads TGTGCCAGTAGCCAACAGACAGGGGGCGTGCAGTACTTC.